This TCR beta chain was sequenced in a study of T cell changes during pregnancy in multiple sclerosis. This table comes from immunoSEQ multiplex PCR, and its TCRdb copy is limited to in-frame clones, with some not included. The sample has around 64,000 clones; about nine tenths are singletons. Germline V gene lookup returns CDR1 MNHEY and CDR2 SVGAGI. Trimming removed 6 bases from V and 0 bases from J, with 9 bases in between. This CDR3 is built from 14 residues. Sequencing used CD4+ T cells from peripheral blood mononuclear cells, obtained after pregnancy. The J gene is TRBJ1-5, the V gene TRBV6-5; D unresolved. The sequence was obtained from a female donor with multiple sclerosis, enrolled in a pregnancy study. In nucleotides, the CDR3 is TGTGCCAGCAGGAGTTATGATAGCAATCAGCCCCAGCATTTT. Its protein product is CASRSYDSNQPQHF.